This T cell receptor (beta chain) was identified during a study of human T cells and chemical hapten exposure (dated by TCRdb to the early 2020s). Some background on the complete study: For sensitization, 2% DPC in acetone was applied to a roughly 2 cm by roughly 2 cm area of upper inner arm skin. The study tracked peripheral blood TCR repertoire changes in vivo during primary and secondary sensitization to the hapten diphenylcyclopropenone (DPC) in alopecia patients. Blood samples were taken from patients before sensitization (week 0) and then at 2, 6 and about 24 weeks after DPC sensitization. Some 29 alopecia patients gave blood for TCR sequencing at one to four time points (pre-sensitization, 2, 6 and 24 weeks). Libraries were pooled for sequencing, and per-sample TCR yields varied mainly because of small differences in library volumes within the pool. The patient cohort, mostly female, included alopecia areata with under or over 50% scalp involvement, alopecia totalis and alopecia universalis. Patch tests used Finn chambers with 0.01% DPC on the upper back, scored after 6 days by International Contact Dermatitis Research Group standards. Patients additionally received weekly therapeutic DPC doses to the scalp throughout the approximately 22-week study period.

Library prep was done by RACE. Sequencing instrument: NextSeq 500. Library preparation attached unique molecular identifiers to individual cDNA molecules for quantitative, reproducible TCR counting. Each blood RNA sample was used to sequence both TCR alpha and TCR beta chains. On the study's bioinformatics: The median number of TCRs per sample was 90,000 to 100,000, ranging from 23,224 to 690,600. V, J and CDR3 annotation of the TCR reads was carried out using the Decombinator software suite. Every sample was subsampled to the same number of TCRs (28,000) for the PS versus PT1 abundance plots. TCRs were defined as expanded if absent before sensitization and observed at least eight times at the 2-week time point. TCRdb trimmed the raw reads at Q25, called clones with MiXCR and kept productive beta chains. For every CDR3 protein sequence, its rows merge into one entry that carries the most common genes and DNA. The V and J calls and clone size are TCRdb's, not the authors'. This sample holds around 380,000 distinct CDR3 sequences; approximately 5% were observed only once. The top ten clones comprise roughly 2.4% of the sample.

A remark on this clonotype: Its antigen is unknown. No base-level quality is on record; no much larger clone is a single base apart.

Reading from cysteine to phenylalanine, the CDR3 counts 12 amino acids. Solely the CDR3 DNA is kept, with 36 bases framed from the first base. V sheds 5 bases and J sheds 7 bases, leaving 6 bases between their ends. Paper-wide results and their limitations: DPC sensitization did not change how many TCRs were above 1 in 1000 frequency, and no evidence was found of alterations in global repertoire structure. Compared with pre-sensitization or healthy control sets, expanded TCRs formed significantly more large CDR3 similarity clusters, which is consistent with antigen-driven responses. Repeated subsampling changed both the strength of the expansion versus patch-test correlation and the threshold at which the correlation became significant. All patients had alopecia, a presumed autoimmune disease, so their immune response might differ from that of healthy individuals. A positive correlation was found between the number of PT1 expanded TCRs and patch test score, with significance reached at thresholds 8, 16 and 32 but not 4.

Explained via the paper, the time point label denotes: patch test 1, 2 weeks after DPC sensitization. The treatment or condition label for this specimen denotes: therapeutic diphenylcyclopropenone sensitization with weekly scalp DPC. Blood at each patch-test visit was drawn before the patch test was applied. To be eligible, patients had to be aged 18 to 70, diagnosed with alopecia and judged suitable for DPC therapy, while pregnant patients were excluded. Total RNA was isolated from unfractionated whole blood collected in Tempus Blood RNA tubes. Recombination connected TRBV12-3 or TRBV12-4 to TRBJ1-6; the D gene lacks a confident call. The material was whole blood, obtained in connection with sensitization to the hapten diphenylcyclopropenone (DPC). This TCR came from a woman aged 45 to 65 with alopecia areata. Some clones in this sample may be carry-over from other donors' samples. CDR3 sequence: CASSDFNSPLHF. The nucleotide sequence is TGTGCCAGCAGTGACTTCAATTCACCCCTCCACTTT.